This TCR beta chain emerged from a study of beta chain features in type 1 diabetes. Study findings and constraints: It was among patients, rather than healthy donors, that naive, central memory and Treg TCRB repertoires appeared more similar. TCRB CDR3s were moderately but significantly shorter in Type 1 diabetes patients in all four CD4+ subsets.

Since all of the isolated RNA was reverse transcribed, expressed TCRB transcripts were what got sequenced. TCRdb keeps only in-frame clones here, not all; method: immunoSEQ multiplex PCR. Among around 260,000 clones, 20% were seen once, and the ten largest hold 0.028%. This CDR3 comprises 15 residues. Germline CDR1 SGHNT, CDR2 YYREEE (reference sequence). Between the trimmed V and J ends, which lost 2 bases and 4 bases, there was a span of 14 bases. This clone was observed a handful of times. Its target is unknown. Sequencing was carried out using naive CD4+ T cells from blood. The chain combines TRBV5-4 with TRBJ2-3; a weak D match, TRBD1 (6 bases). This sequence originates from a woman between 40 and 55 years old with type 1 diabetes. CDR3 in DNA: TGTGCCAGCAGCTTCGGGGCAGGGGTGTCAGATACGCAGTATTTT. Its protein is CASSFGAGVSDTQYF.